This TCR beta chain is drawn from a study of memory CD4+ T cells and cytomegalovirus serostatus. Study results and caveats: CD4+ memory repertoires contained about 40% of the roughly 160 reported CMV TCRbeta sequences.

This CDR3 comprises 14 residues. V trimming: 5 bases; J trimming: 7 bases; junction bases outside the gene matches: 11. Germline values: CDR1 LNHDA, CDR2 SQIVND (reference sequence). In the study's own analysis: After removing out-of-frame reads, 2.3 million or so distinct TCRbeta sequences remained. The method was immunoSEQ multiplex PCR; TCRdb's version includes in-frame clones alone and lacks a portion of them. V and J calls plus clone size are reproduced from that table; the DNA served to infer D and trimming. The sample shows about 52,000 clones, over 60% of them seen only once. Single viable CD3+CD4+CD8-CD45RO+ cells were sorted as the memory CD4+ T cells. As to this clone: Its antigen is as yet unknown.

This chain uses TRBV19 with TRBJ2-7; 7 bases are a match to TRBD2. Sequenced input: memory CD4+ T cells from blood. The sequence derives from an adult in good health and CMV-seropositive. The CDR3 sequence is CASSRDYPGGEQYF. CDR3 in DNA: TGTGCCAGTAGTCGGGACTACCCGGGTGGGGAGCAGTACTTC.